The 9 T cell receptor beta chains presented below share a single source sample, sequenced in a study of cytomegalovirus exposure and HLA in healthy donors. Method: immunoSEQ multiplex PCR; TCRdb's copy keeps in-frame clones and lacks some. The sample has some 150,000 clones; roughly 92% are singletons. Material: PBMCs. All receptors come from a young man in good health and CMV-seronegative.

The rearrangement links TRBV10-3 to TRBJ2-3; 9 nucleotides agree with TRBD2. There are 18 residues in the CDR3. Germline V lookup: CDR1 ENHRY, CDR2 SYGVKD. Trimming removed 8 bases from V and 1 base from J; junction bases left unmatched: 16. CDR3 in DNA: TGTGCCATCGAGGAGGCGGGGGGGCATGTCAGGGGCACAGATACGCAGTATTTT. Encoded protein: CAIEEAGGHVRGTDTQYF.

This chain connects TRBV27 to TRBJ2-1; 8 bases fit TRBD2. The CDR3 is 17 amino acids. Germline trimming cut 6 bases from V and 3 bases from J; bases unmatched to any gene: 13. Germline CDR1 is MNHEY and CDR2 is SMNVEV (reference sequence). The DNA for the CDR3 is TGTGCCAGCAGCTATTTAGCGGGAAAGAATTTCTACAATGAGCAGTTCTTC. This sequence encodes CASSYLAGKNFYNEQFF.

In this sample, this clone turned up a few times. The chain employs TRBV10-3 and TRBJ2-2, with a weak D call TRBD1 (5 bases). This CDR3 spans 14 amino acids. The germline V gene encodes CDR1 ENHRY and CDR2 SYGVKD. Trimming took off 10 bases at V and 6 bases at J, with 18 bases between the two ends. This chain's CDR3 is CATESRQGAGELFF. In nucleotides, the CDR3 is TGTGCCACCGAGTCCCGGCAGGGCGCCGGGGAGCTGTTTTTT.

The V call is TRBV6-5, the J call TRBJ2-3; 7 bases match TRBD1. Per the germline V gene, CDR1 is MNHEY and CDR2 is SVGAGI. J gave up 2 bases and V 6 bases, and 8 bases lay outside the gene matches. This CDR3 contains 15 residues. The DNA for the CDR3 is TGTGCCAGCAGAACTAAAGGGACAGCCACAGATACGCAGTATTTT. It is translated as CASRTKGTATDTQYF.

The chain links TRBV6-6 to TRBJ1-2, with 8 nucleotides matching TRBD1. Germline CDR1 and CDR2: MNHNY and SVGAGI (reference sequence). V dropped 6 bases and J dropped 6; count of bases not matched to a gene: 9. This CDR3 comprises 14 residues. CDR3 protein: CASRRDRRRDGYTF. The CDR3 coding sequence is TGTGCCAGCAGACGGGACAGGCGCAGGGATGGCTACACCTTC.

The J gene is TRBJ2-3, the V gene TRBV19; TRBD1 matches 9 bases. CDR3 length: 14 residues. The V gene end was trimmed by 5 bases and the J gene end by 3 bases; junction bases not matched to a gene: 3. Per the germline V gene, CDR1 is LNHDA and CDR2 is SQIVND (reference sequence). The CDR3 region is CASSRDRVTDTQYF. The CDR3 DNA reads as TGTGCCAGTAGTCGGGACAGGGTGACAGATACGCAGTATTTT.

V usage is TRBV18 and J usage is TRBJ2-3, with 16 bases identical to TRBD2. Germline CDR1 reads KGHSH; CDR2 reads LQKENI. The CDR3 sequence is 21 residues long. Unmatched junction bases numbered 14, after V lost 4 bases and J lost 1 base. For the CDR3, the DNA is TGTGCCAGCTCACTACGTATATCCGGGACTAGCGGGAGGGCCCGCACAGATACGCAGTATTTT. Translated: CASSLRISGTSGRARTDTQYF. The variable domain in full, with the rest retrieved from reference TRBV18 and TRBJ2-3, is NAGVMQNPRHLVRRRGQEARLRCSPMKGHSHVYWYRQLPEEGLKFMVYLQKENIIDESGMPKERFSAEFPKEGPSILRIQQVVRGDSAAYFCASSLRISGTSGRARTDTQYFGPGTRLTVL.

V gene TRBV7-9 combines with J gene TRBJ2-2, with a possible D match to TRBD1 (6 bases). This CDR3 region has 16 residues. Germline V gene lookup returns CDR1 SEHNR and CDR2 FQNEAQ (reference sequence). V lost 10 bases and J lost 1, with 19 bases in between. In nucleotides, the CDR3 is TGTGCCACCCTCCCCCCGGGACACTTGAACACCGGGGAGCTGTTTTTT. Its translation: CATLPPGHLNTGELFF.

This chain links TRBV7-2 with TRBJ2-3, with 7 bases aligning to TRBD2. The V gene's germline CDR1 is SGHTA and CDR2 FQGNSA. There are 16 residues in the CDR3. V shed 2 bases, J shed 2 bases, and the junction held 7 bases outside the gene matches. The CDR3 loop is CASSLFGGGNTDTQYF. For the CDR3, the DNA is TGTGCCAGCAGCTTATTTGGGGGAGGGAACACAGATACGCAGTATTTT. Filled out from reference TRBV7-2 and TRBJ2-3, the complete variable domain reads GAGVSQSPSNKVTEKGKDVELRCDPISGHTALYWYRQSLGQGLEFLIYFQGNSAPDKSGLPSDRFSAERTGGSVSTLTIQRTQQEDSAVYLCASSLFGGGNTDTQYFGPGTRLTVL.